The 26 T cell receptor beta chains in this list originate from one sample, sequenced in a study of T cells in women clearing cervical HPV infection. Measured with immunoSEQ multiplex PCR; TCRdb has only the in-frame clones, and not every one. This sample's table has under 45,000 clones. Input material: blood buffy coat. These receptors were obtained from a woman aged 18 to 75 with a cervical HPV16 infection that either progressed to CIN3+ or cleared (not recorded which).

Comment on this clone: The read halts 3 residues ahead of the CDR3 end, with the missing end drawn from the germline J gene. The chain uses TRBV18 and TRBJ1-2; D ambiguous. The CDR3 runs 16 residues. In germline, CDR1 is KGHSH, CDR2 LQKENI. The CDR3 sequence is CASSPQAGGPTDTYTF. The part of the CDR3 DNA that was read is TGTGCCAGCTCACCACAGGCGGGAGGACCCACAGATACC.

Concerning this clone itself: Sequencing ends 3 residues short of the CDR3 end; the germline J gene provides the rest. The V call is TRBV2, the J call TRBJ2-5; the match to TRBD1 covers 11 bases. Germline CDR1 is SNHLY and CDR2 is FYNNEI. This CDR3 is built from 14 residues. Trimming at V came to 4 bases and at J to 5 bases, leaving 3 bases not matched to a gene. This chain's CDR3 is CASSADRGLETQYF. The DNA read from the CDR3 is TGTGCCAGCAGTGCGGACAGGGGGCTGGAGACC.

With regard to this clone: The read comes to an end 3 residues before the CDR3 does, leaving the germline J gene to fill in the end. V and J are TRBV5-4 and TRBJ2-5, with D unresolved. CDR1 SGHNT and CDR2 YYREEE come from the germline V gene (reference sequence). This CDR3 region has 14 residues. Trimming left V 4 bases short and J 2 bases short, with 12 bases between. CDR3: CASSLRTEQETQYF. The CDR3 DNA, read in part, is TGTGCCAGCAGCCTACGCACTGAGCAAGAGACC.

Remarks on this clone: Coverage ceases 3 residues before the CDR3 finishes, and the germline J gene fills in the end. V gene TRBV30 combines with J gene TRBJ2-1; no clear D. V lost 7 bases, J lost 0 bases, and 13 bases lay in between. The germline gives CDR1 GTSNPN, CDR2 SVGIG (reference sequence). The CDR3 length is 14 residues. CDR3 in amino acids: CASRGTVSYNEQFF. The CDR3 DNA, read in part, is TGTGCCTCCCGCGGCACGGTCTCCTACAATGAG.

The CDR3 here is CASSLGGQPDEKLFF. CDR3 bases read: TGTGCCAGCAGCTTAGGGGGACAACCGGACGAAAAA. The V call is TRBV7-6, the J call TRBJ1-4; weak D call: TRBD1 (6 bases). The read ends 3 residues early relative to the CDR3; the germline J gene fills the gap. This CDR3 is 15 amino acids long. V lost 1 base and J lost 8, with 14 bases in between. The germline CDR1 and CDR2 sequences are SGHVS and FNYEAQ. Variable domain in full (rest from reference TRBV7-6 and TRBJ1-4): GAGVSQSPRYKVTKRGQDVALRCDPISGHVSLYWYRQALGQGPEFLTYFNYEAQQDKSGLPNDRFSAERPEGSISTLTIQRTEQRDSAMYRCASSLGGQPDEKLFFGSGTQLSVL.

CDR3 in amino acids: CARRGQGASYEQYF. The CDR3 bases that were read are TGTGCCAGGAGGGGACAGGGGGCCTCCTACGAG. The chain combines TRBV19 with TRBJ2-7, with TRBD1 identical over 12 bases. The read finishes 3 residues shy of the CDR3 end, and the germline J gene is used to complete it. The germline V gene has CDR1 LNHDA and CDR2 SQIVND (reference sequence). Trimming took 9 bases from V and 0 from J; bases not matched to a gene: 3. The CDR3 contains 14 residues.

On this clone itself: The sequenced fragment ends 3 residues before the CDR3 boundary, so the rest is inferred from the germline J gene. This chain joins TRBV29-1 and TRBJ1-4; weak D call: TRBD1 (6 bases). Germline V gene data show CDR1 as SQVTM and CDR2 as ANQGSEA. The CDR3 has 12 amino acids. V lost 4 bases, J lost 8 bases, and 11 bases lay in between. The CDR3: CSVGGQGEKLFF. Incomplete CDR3 DNA: TGCAGCGTTGGGGGGCAAGGAGAAAAA. The full variable domain, with the rest looked up from reference TRBV29-1 and TRBJ1-4, is SAVISQKPSRDICQRGTSLTIQCQVDSQVTMMFWYRQQPGQSLTLIATANQGSEATYESGFVIDKFPISRPNLTFSTLTVSNMSPEDSSIYLCSVGGQGEKLFFGSGTQLSVL.

Worth noting for this clone: The CDR3 extends 3 residues past the end of the read, so its final part is completed from the germline J gene. The V gene is TRBV7-3, the J gene TRBJ2-2; TRBD2 might be the D (6 bases). V was clipped by 5 bases and J by 0 bases, with 13 bases between them. This CDR3 spans 16 amino acids. CDR1 is SGHTA, CDR2 FQGTGA, per germline. Partial CDR3 DNA: TGTGCCAGCAGCCCCGGAGGGGCCGCGAACACCGGGGAG. It translates to CASSPGGAANTGE. The CDR3 in its entirety is CASSPGGAANTGELFF.

As concerns this clone: Sequencing ends 3 residues short of the CDR3 end; the germline J gene provides the rest. The gene calls are TRBV7-9 and TRBJ2-7, with D unresolved. The germline V gene has CDR1 SEHNR and CDR2 FQNEAQ (reference sequence). V gave up 5 bases and J gave up 0 bases, with 14 bases separating them. The CDR3 loop spans 15 amino acids. CDR3 DNA, as far as it was read: TGTGCCAGCAGCCCAGTTAGCCCTAGCTCCTACGAG. Encoded protein: CASSPVSPSSYE. The whole CDR3 sequence is CASSPVSPSSYEQYF.

Regarding this clone: The observed sequence ends 3 residues before the CDR3 terminus, with the missing tail filled in from the germline J gene. The chain carries TRBV7-2 and TRBJ2-1; D is unclear. The germline gives CDR1 SGHTA, CDR2 FQGNSA. The V gene lost 4 bases and the J gene lost 4 bases, with 14 bases spanning the gap. This CDR3 is 15 amino acids long. Here the CDR3 reads CASSSFTASYNEQFF. The sequenced part of the CDR3 DNA is TGTGCCAGCAGCTCTTTCACCGCGAGTTACAATGAG.

The CDR3 DNA, read in part, is TGTGCCAGCAGCCCCCGTAGTTTGGGCGATGGGGCCAACGTG. It is translated as CASSPRSLGDGANV. The full CDR3 protein is CASSPRSLGDGANVLFF. The V and J genes are TRBV7-3 and TRBJ2-2, with a possible D match to TRBD1 (5 bases). The read terminates 3 residues ahead of where the CDR3 ends, so the germline J gene completes it. CDR3 size: 17 residues. Germline V gene sequence: CDR1 SGHTA, CDR2 FQGTGA.

Regarding this clone: The CDR3 is cut off 3 residues early in the read; its end comes from the germline J gene. The chain is built from TRBV20-1 and TRBJ2-2; D remains ambiguous. This CDR3 is 15 amino acids long. CDR1 is DFQATT, CDR2 SNEGSKA, per germline (reference sequence). The CDR3 bases that were read are TGCAGTGCTAGACCCGGTCACTCCTATAATTCACCG. Its protein is CSARPGHSYNSP. The entire CDR3 protein reads CSARPGHSYNSPLFF.

In regard to this clone: The CDR3 extends 3 residues past the end of the read, so its final part is completed from the germline J gene. J is TRBJ1-2 and V is TRBV20-1, with D possibly TRBD1 on 6 matching bases. The CDR3 extends over 16 amino acids. The V gene lost 1 base and the J gene lost 0 bases, with 15 bases spanning the gap. Germline lookup yields CDR1 DFQATT and CDR2 SNEGSKA (reference sequence). CDR3 region: CSARGVLTGANYGYTF. Partial CDR3 DNA: TGCAGTGCTAGAGGGGTCCTGACAGGAGCTAACTATGGC.

On this clone: Read data end 3 residues before the CDR3 end; the end is taken from the germline J gene. The J gene is TRBJ1-2, the V gene TRBV6-2 or TRBV6-3; D is perhaps TRBD1 (5 bases). The germline gives CDR1 MNHEY, CDR2 SVGEGT. There are 13 residues in the CDR3. The sequenced part of the CDR3 DNA is TGTGCCAGCAGTTATAACTGGGACTACGAC. It translates to CASSYNWDYD. The whole CDR3 reads CASSYNWDYDYTF.

CDR3 amino acids: CASSTGLAAYNDYTF. CDR3 DNA (partial): TGTGCCAGCAGCACTGGACTAGCGGCCTACAATGAC. The chain employs TRBV7-3 and TRBJ1-2; D is undetermined. The read is 3 residues too short to cover the CDR3 end, so that end is filled in from the germline J gene. In germline, CDR1 is SGHTA, CDR2 FQGTGA. The CDR3 is 15 residues long.

Note on this clone: The read stops 3 residues short of the end of the CDR3; the missing end is completed from the germline J gene. The V call is TRBV18, the J call TRBJ1-2, with no clear D. The germline V gene has CDR1 KGHSH and CDR2 LQKENI. The length of the CDR3 is 12 residues. V gave up 3 bases and J gave up 6 bases, with 8 bases separating them. CDR3 loop: CASSPRGDGYTF. CDR3 DNA, as far as it was read: TGTGCCAGCTCACCGCGGGGAGATGGC.

The part of the CDR3 DNA that was read is TGTGCCTGGAATTCCGGGACTAGCGGGAATAGCCACGAG. This sequence encodes CAWNSGTSGNSHE. The whole CDR3 protein is CAWNSGTSGNSHEQYF. The chain combines TRBV30 with TRBJ2-7; 13 bases align to TRBD2. The read comes to an end 3 residues before the CDR3 does, leaving the germline J gene to fill in the end. V shed 4 bases, J shed 5 bases, and the junction held 11 bases outside the gene matches. The germline CDR1 and CDR2 sequences are GTSNPN and SVGIG (reference sequence). The CDR3 runs 16 residues.

As regards this clone: The read stops 3 residues short of the end of the CDR3; the missing end is completed from the germline J gene. This chain uses TRBV7-8 with TRBJ1-4; weak D call: TRBD1 (6 bases). The germline V gene has CDR1 SGHVS and CDR2 FQNEAQ. The CDR3 has 16 amino acids. The CDR3 bases that were read are TGTGCCAGCAGCCTGGGGGCGAGCTCCTATAATTCACCA. It specifies CASSLGASSYNSP. The complete CDR3 reads CASSLGASSYNSPLFF.

Notes on this clone: The missing CDR3 end, 3 residues past where the read stops, is filled in from the germline J gene. The gene calls are TRBV7-3 and TRBJ1-4, with TRBD1 as a possible D gene (6 bases). This CDR3 comprises 15 residues. CDR1 and CDR2 (germline): SGHTA, FQGTGA. The chain's CDR3 is CASSFAGAGANVLFF. CDR3 DNA (partial): TGTGCCAGCAGCTTTGCAGGGGCAGGGGCCAACGTA.

Concerning this clone: The CDR3 goes on 3 residues after the read ends, and that part is filled in from the germline J gene. J is TRBJ1-1 and V is TRBV28, with D possibly matching TRBD1 (6 bases). V was clipped by 5 bases and J by 3 bases, with 19 bases between them. The germline V gene encodes CDR1 MDHEN and CDR2 SYDVKM. CDR3 size: 16 residues. This CDR3 is CASSTGDGGRDTEAFF. Partial CDR3 DNA: TGTGCCAGCAGTACAGGTGACGGGGGGCGGGACACTGAA.

CDR3 bases read: TGTGCCAGTAGTCCCAGAGAGGCGGGGGAGACC. Translation gives CASSPREAGET. The whole CDR3 region reads CASSPREAGETQYF. The chain recombines TRBV19 with TRBJ2-5; D possibly corresponds to TRBD2 (6 bases). The CDR3 end lies 3 residues beyond the end of the read and is filled in from the germline J gene. This CDR3 is built from 14 residues. CDR1 and CDR2 from the germline V gene are LNHDA and SQIVND (reference sequence). Trimming took off 5 bases at V and 5 bases at J, with 15 bases between the two ends.

With regard to this clone: The read terminates 3 residues before the CDR3 end, so the remaining end is supplied by the germline J gene. The chain has TRBV5-1 and TRBJ2-5, with D maybe TRBD1 (5 bases). Germline V gene data show CDR1 as SGHRS and CDR2 as YFSETQ. V was cut by 4 bases and J by 5 bases, with 12 bases left in between. The CDR3 totals 13 residues. CDR3 protein: CASSPRKGETQYF. CDR3 DNA, as far as it was read: TGCGCCAGCAGCCCACGTAAGGGGGAGACC.

In regard to this clone: The sequence runs out 3 residues before the end of the CDR3; the remainder is reconstructed from the germline J gene. This chain links TRBV30 with TRBJ2-3; TRBD2 aligns across 7 bases. CDR3 length equals 15 residues. CDR1 and CDR2 (germline): GTSNPN, SVGIG (reference sequence). The CDR3 DNA, read in part, is TGTGCCTGGAGTGTACTTGACCCTGCGGGGGAGACG. This codes for CAWSVLDPAGET. The entire CDR3 protein is CAWSVLDPAGETQYF. The entire variable domain, with the rest obtained from reference TRBV30 and TRBJ2-3, is as follows: SQTIHQWPATLVQPVGSPLSLECTVEGTSNPNLYWYRQAAGRGLQLLFYSVGIGQISSEVPQNLSASRPQDRQFILSSKKLLLSDSGFYLCAWSVLDPAGETQYFGPGTRLTVL.

A remark on this clone: Read sequence stops 3 residues before the CDR3 end, and the germline J gene provides the missing end. This chain links TRBV18 with TRBJ1-2; D unresolved. Germline-derived CDR1 and CDR2 are KGHSH and LQKENI. The CDR3 extends over 13 amino acids. The CDR3 bases that were read are TGTGCCAGCTCACCGCCACAGCCAGATACC. It encodes CASSPPQPDT. The complete CDR3 reads CASSPPQPDTYTF. The complete variable domain, with remaining parts taken from reference TRBV18 and TRBJ1-2, reads NAGVMQNPRHLVRRRGQEARLRCSPMKGHSHVYWYRQLPEEGLKFMVYLQKENIIDESGMPKERFSAEFPKEGPSILRIQQVVRGDSAAYFCASSPPQPDTYTFGSGTRLTVV.

Remarks on this clone: The read gets to within 3 residues of the CDR3 end, and the germline J gene fills in the rest. The V gene is TRBV7-3, the J gene TRBJ1-1; D might be TRBD1 (5 bases). The CDR3 contains 18 residues. Germline CDR1 SGHTA, CDR2 FQGTGA. The sequenced CDR3 bases are TGTGCCAGCAGCTTAATAGGGCTAGCGGGAGGTATGGACAATGAG. It yields the protein CASSLIGLAGGMDNE. The full CDR3 is CASSLIGLAGGMDNEAFF.

Here the CDR3 reads CASSLYRGPNQPQYF. The CDR3 bases that were read are TGTGCCAGCAGCCTTTACAGGGGCCCTAATCAGCCG. The genes are TRBV11-2 and TRBJ2-3; TRBD1 aligns across 7 bases. The read ends 3 residues early relative to the CDR3; the germline J gene fills the gap. Germline assignment: CDR1 SGHAT and CDR2 FQNNGV. This CDR3 region has 15 residues.